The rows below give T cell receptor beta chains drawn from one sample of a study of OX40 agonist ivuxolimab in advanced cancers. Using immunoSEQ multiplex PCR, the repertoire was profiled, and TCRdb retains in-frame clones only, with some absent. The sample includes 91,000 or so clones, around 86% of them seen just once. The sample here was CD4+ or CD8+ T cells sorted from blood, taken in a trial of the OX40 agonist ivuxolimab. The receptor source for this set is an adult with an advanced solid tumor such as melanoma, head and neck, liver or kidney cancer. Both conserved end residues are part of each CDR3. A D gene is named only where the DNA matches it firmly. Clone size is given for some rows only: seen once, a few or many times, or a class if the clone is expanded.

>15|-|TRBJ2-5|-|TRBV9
CASSVGQGRGETQYF
TGTGCCAGCAGCGTTGGTCAGGGGCGCGGAGAGACCCAGTACTTC
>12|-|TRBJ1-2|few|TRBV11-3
CASSLGGGGYTF
TGTGCCAGCAGCTTAGGGGGCGGTGGCTACACCTTC
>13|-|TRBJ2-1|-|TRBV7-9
CASSPTSRDEQFF
TGTGCCAGCAGTCCGACGTCTAGGGATGAGCAGTTCTTC
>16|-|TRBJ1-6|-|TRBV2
CASSEEQTGIRSPLHF
TGTGCCAGCAGTGAAGAGCAAACAGGGATACGGTCACCCCTCCACTTT
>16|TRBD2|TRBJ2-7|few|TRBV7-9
CASSLALAGGFYEQYF
TGTGCCAGCAGCTTAGCACTAGCGGGAGGCTTCTACGAGCAGTACTTC
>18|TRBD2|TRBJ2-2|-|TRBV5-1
CASSLVALAGEAHGELFF
TGCGCCAGCAGCTTGGTCGCACTAGCGGGAGAAGCACACGGGGAGCTGTTTTTT
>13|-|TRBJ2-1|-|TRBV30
CAWTVGAYNEQFF
TGTGCCTGGACGGTCGGGGCCTACAATGAGCAGTTCTTC
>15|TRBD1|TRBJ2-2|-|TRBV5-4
CASSLDRGNTGELFF
TGTGCCAGCAGCTTAGACAGGGGGAACACCGGGGAGCTGTTTTTT
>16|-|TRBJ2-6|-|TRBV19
CASSHQGGSGANVLTF
TGTGCCAGTAGCCATCAGGGGGGCTCTGGGGCCAACGTCCTGACTTTC
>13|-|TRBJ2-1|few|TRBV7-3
CASSFVPLDEQFF
TGTGCCAGCAGCTTCGTCCCTCTCGATGAGCAGTTCTTC
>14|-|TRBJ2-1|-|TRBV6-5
CASSDLQKNNEQFF
TGTGCCAGCAGCGATCTACAGAAGAACAATGAGCAGTTCTTC
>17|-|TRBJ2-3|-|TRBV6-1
CASSDGEQGLSTDTQYF
TGTGCCAGCAGTGATGGGGAACAGGGTTTGAGTACAGATACGCAGTATTTT
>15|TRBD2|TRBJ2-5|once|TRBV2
CASSSGTTLRETQYF
TGTGCCAGCAGTTCCGGGACTACCCTTCGGGAGACCCAGTACTTC
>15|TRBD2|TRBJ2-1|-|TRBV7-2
CASSYSGAPYNEQFF
TGTGCCAGCAGCTATAGCGGGGCGCCCTACAATGAGCAGTTCTTC
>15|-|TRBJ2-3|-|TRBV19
CASSSLRLQIDTQYF
TGTGCCAGTAGTAGCTTACGCCTTCAGATAGATACGCAGTATTTT
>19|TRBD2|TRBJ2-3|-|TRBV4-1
CASSQDRELAGLLGDTQYF
TGCGCCAGCAGCCAAGATAGGGAACTAGCGGGCCTCCTCGGGGATACGCAGTATTTT
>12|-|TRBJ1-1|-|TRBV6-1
CASSVGSYKAFF
TGTGCCAGCAGTGTAGGGAGTTACAAAGCTTTCTTT
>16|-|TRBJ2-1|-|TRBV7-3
CASSLGGRTSYNEQFF
TGTGCCAGCAGCTTAGGAGGCAGAACCTCCTACAATGAGCAGTTCTTC
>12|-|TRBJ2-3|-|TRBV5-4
CASSLAQDTQYF
TGTGCCAGCAGCTTGGCCCAGGATACGCAGTATTTT
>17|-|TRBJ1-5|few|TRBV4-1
CASSQESPGQGIQPQHF
TGCGCCAGCAGCCAAGAATCCCCAGGGCAGGGGATTCAGCCCCAGCATTTT
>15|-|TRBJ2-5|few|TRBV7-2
CASSLASGNQETQYF
TGTGCCAGCAGCTTAGCTAGCGGAAACCAAGAGACCCAGTACTTC
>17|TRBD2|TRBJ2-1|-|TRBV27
CASSLSRPSGRVDEQFF
TGTGCCAGCAGTTTATCACGGCCTAGCGGGAGGGTCGATGAGCAGTTCTTC
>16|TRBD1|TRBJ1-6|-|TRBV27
CASPPRTGEVHSPLHF
TGTGCCAGCCCCCCCCGGACAGGGGAGGTTCATTCACCCCTCCACTTT
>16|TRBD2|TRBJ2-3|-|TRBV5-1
CASSYTSGSRTDTQYF
TGCGCCAGCAGCTATACTAGCGGGAGTAGAACAGATACGCAGTATTTT
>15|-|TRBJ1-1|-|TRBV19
CASSPSWRANTEAFF
TGTGCCAGTAGTCCCAGTTGGAGGGCGAACACTGAAGCTTTCTTT
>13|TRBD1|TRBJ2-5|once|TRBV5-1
CASSQGAEETQYF
TGCGCCAGCAGCCAGGGGGCGGAGGAGACCCAGTACTTC
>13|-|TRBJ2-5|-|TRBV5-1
CASSLGEGETQYF
TGCGCCAGCAGCTTGGGAGAGGGGGAGACCCAGTACTTC
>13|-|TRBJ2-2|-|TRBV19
CASRDRGTGELFF
TGTGCCAGTAGGGATCGTGGTACCGGGGAGCTGTTTTTT
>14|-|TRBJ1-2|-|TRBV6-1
CASSEGIGGRGYTF
TGTGCCAGCAGTGAAGGAATCGGGGGAAGAGGCTACACCTTC
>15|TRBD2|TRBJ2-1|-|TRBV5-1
CANPTSGGFYNEQFF
TGCGCCAACCCGACTAGCGGGGGGTTCTACAATGAGCAGTTCTTC
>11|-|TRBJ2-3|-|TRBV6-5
CASTGGYAQYF
TGTGCCAGCACCGGAGGATATGCGCAGTATTTT
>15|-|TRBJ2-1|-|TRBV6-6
CASLKAPQSNNEQFF
TGTGCCAGCCTTAAAGCTCCACAGTCCAACAATGAGCAGTTCTTC
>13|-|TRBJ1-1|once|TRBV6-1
CASSPTMNTEAFF
TGTGCCAGCAGTCCGACAATGAACACTGAAGCTTTCTTT
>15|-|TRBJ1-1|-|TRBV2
CASSQDKLLNTEAFF
TGTGCCAGCAGTCAGGACAAGCTATTGAACACTGAAGCTTTCTTT
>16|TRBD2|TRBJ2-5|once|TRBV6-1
CASSEFVTSGQETQYF
TGTGCCAGCAGTGAATTTGTCACTAGCGGCCAAGAGACCCAGTACTTC
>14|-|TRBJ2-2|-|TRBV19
CASRTGRGTGELFF
TGTGCCTCAAGGACAGGGAGGGGCACCGGGGAGCTGTTTTTT
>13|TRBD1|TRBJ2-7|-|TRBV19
CASRDRGRYEQYF
TGTGCCAGTCGTGACAGGGGCCGTTACGAGCAGTACTTC
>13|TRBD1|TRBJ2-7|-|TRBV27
CASSPDRAHEQYF
TGTGCCAGCAGCCCGGACAGGGCGCACGAGCAGTACTTC
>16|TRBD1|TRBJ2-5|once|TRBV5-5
CASSLGVGQGSETQYF
TGTGCCAGCAGCTTGGGGGTGGGACAGGGGTCGGAGACCCAGTACTTC
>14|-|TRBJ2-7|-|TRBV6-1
CASSTGTGRNEQYF
TGTGCCAGCAGTACCGGGACGGGGAGGAACGAGCAGTACTTC
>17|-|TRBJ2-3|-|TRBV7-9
CASSLVGGTVTGDTQYF
TGTGCCAGCAGCTTAGTCGGCGGGACGGTAACGGGAGATACGCAGTATTTT
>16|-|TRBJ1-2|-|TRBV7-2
CASSLAAGPRNYGYTF
TGTGCCAGCAGCTTAGCTGCCGGACCGAGAAACTATGGCTACACCTTC
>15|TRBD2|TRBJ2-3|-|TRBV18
CASSPGTSGWGTQYF
TGTGCCAGCTCACCCGGGACTAGCGGGTGGGGTACGCAGTATTTT
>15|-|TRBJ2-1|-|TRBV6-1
CASSEMGEELNEQFF
TGTGCCAGCAGTGAAATGGGGGAAGAACTTAATGAGCAGTTCTTC
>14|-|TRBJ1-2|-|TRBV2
CASSEGSGTYGYTF
TGTGCCAGCAGTGAGGGCAGCGGGACCTATGGCTACACCTTC
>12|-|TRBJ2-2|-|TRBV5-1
CASSWDTGELFF
TGCGCCAGCTCTTGGGATACCGGGGAGCTGTTTTTT
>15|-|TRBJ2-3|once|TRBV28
CASSVATSIADTQYF
TGTGCCAGCAGTGTCGCTACTAGCATCGCAGATACGCAGTATTTT
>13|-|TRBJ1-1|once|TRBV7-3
CASSLGEDTEAFF
TGTGCCAGCAGCTTAGGGGAGGACACTGAAGCTTTCTTT
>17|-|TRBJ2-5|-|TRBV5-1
CASSSKTSSDSRETQYF
TGCGCCAGCAGCTCGAAGACTAGTTCAGATTCCCGGGAGACCCAGTACTTC
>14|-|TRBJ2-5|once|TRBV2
CASHRRAEGKTQYF
TGTGCCAGCCACCGGCGAGCGGAGGGAAAGACCCAGTACTTC
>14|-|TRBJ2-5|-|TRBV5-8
CASSLVLLTETQYF
TGTGCCAGCAGCTTGGTTCTTCTCACGGAGACCCAGTACTTC
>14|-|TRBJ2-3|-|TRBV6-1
CASIFRRSPDTQYF
TGTGCCAGCATCTTCAGGAGGAGCCCAGATACGCAGTATTTT
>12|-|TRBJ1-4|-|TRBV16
CASSGEGEKLFF
TGTGCCAGCAGCGGAGAGGGTGAAAAACTGTTTTTT
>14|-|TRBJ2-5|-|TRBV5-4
CASSSTGTGETQYF
TGTGCCAGCAGCTCCACAGGGACGGGAGAGACCCAGTACTTC
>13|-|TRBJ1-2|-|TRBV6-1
CASSEQGAYGYTF
TGTGCCAGCAGTGAACAGGGAGCCTATGGCTACACCTTC